Detailed here is one T cell receptor (beta chain). What it binds is unknown. The treatment: around 19 received Ad26.COV2.S at low or high dose, single or two shots; roughly five received placebo; per-sample allocation not given. Sampling was performed 63 days after the first vaccine or placebo injection. This specimen comes from a study of Ad26.COV2.S vaccination and SARS-CoV-2 variants. Looking at the study overall: Enrollment placed the donor in the COV1001 Ad26.COV2.S trial arm.

Sequencing was performed with immunoSEQ multiplex PCR; in TCRdb, only in-frame clones are kept and a portion is missing. The sample lists roughly 700,000 clones, 89% seen once, with about 1.5% in the top ten. The trim removed 0 bases at V and 0 bases at J, leaving 3 bases unmatched. The CDR3 sequence is 16 residues long. Per the germline V gene, CDR1 is SGHNT and CDR2 is YYREEE (reference sequence). Study findings and constraints: CD8+ and CD4+ T cells specific for spike reportedly responded with substantial breadth after vaccination. Vaccine and placebo groups showed comparable non-spike TCR breadth.

The origin of this receptor is a person between 18 and 60 years old who received the Ad26.COV2.S COVID-19 vaccine or a placebo. Sample: peripheral blood, taken in a trial of Ad26.COV2.S vaccine versus placebo. The rearrangement joins TRBV5-4 to TRBJ2-1, with 7 bases lining up with TRBD1. CDR3 DNA: TGTGCCAGCAGCTTGGATCCAGGGGGCTCCTACAATGAGCAGTTCTTC. Protein product: CASSLDPGGSYNEQFF.